This TCR beta chain was sequenced during a study of cytomegalovirus exposure and HLA in healthy donors. Concerning this clone: The antigen is not known.

13 Jbeta primers and 60 Vbeta primers were used for the PCR. Generated by immunoSEQ multiplex PCR, the TCRdb table keeps only in-frame clones and is missing some. Among roughly 140,000 clones listed, around 85% were seen once. Study results and caveats: Links to common viral pathogens appeared, in a later analysis, for several of the most significant clusters. Most TCR beta V segments were productive about 87% or about 30% of the time in an earlier analysis.

The CDR3 sequence is 16 residues long. Germline V gene data show CDR1 as SGHRS and CDR2 as YFSETQ. Trimming cost V 4 bases and J 3 bases; bases outside gene matches: 8. This sequence originates from a female donor in good health and CMV-seronegative. This chain uses TRBV5-1 with TRBJ2-7, with TRBD2 identical over 12 bases. The sequenced material came from PBMCs. The CDR3 nucleotides read TGCGCCAGCAGCCCCTCGAAGGGACTAGCGGGCTACGAGCAGTACTTC. It translates to CASSPSKGLAGYEQYF.